Sequencing of this TCR beta chain was carried out in a study of cytomegalovirus exposure and HLA in healthy donors. The wider study: Earlier sequencing of 150 million to 200 million T cells yielded about 120 million unique TCR beta sequences.

The J segment lost 0 bases and the V segment lost 2 bases, leaving 6 bases of the junction unmatched. From germline, CDR1 is SEHNR and CDR2 FQNEAQ (reference sequence). The CDR3 is 16 amino acids. With 60 Vbeta and 13 Jbeta primers, the PCR was carried out. Here immunoSEQ multiplex PCR was the method, and the copy in TCRdb shows in-frame clones only, minus some. This table holds some 160,000 clones, under 85% found once. V usage is TRBV7-9 and J usage is TRBJ1-2; TRBD1 agrees at 7 bases. This clonotype was sampled from a woman in her twenties or thirties in good health and CMV-seronegative. Sequenced material: PBMCs. CDR3 nucleotide sequence: TGTGCCAGCAGCTTATTGGGAGACAGGGCTAACTATGGCTACACCTTC. As protein: CASSLLGDRANYGYTF.